Listed below are T cell receptor beta chains from one sample, sequenced in a study of T cell changes during pregnancy in multiple sclerosis. Method: immunoSEQ multiplex PCR; TCRdb's copy keeps in-frame clones and lacks some. The sample has more than 20,000 clones; just under 85% are singletons. This specimen was CD8+ T cells from peripheral blood mononuclear cells, taken in the first trimester of pregnancy. These TCRs come from a female donor in good health, enrolled as a control in a pregnancy study. The CDR3 runs from the conserved cysteine through the conserved F or W. D genes are given only for firm matches. The size field is filled for only some rows; it gives once, few, many or a size class.

V,D,J,size,CDR3,DNA
TRBV6-1,.,TRBJ1-2,.,CARGGGAHGYTF,TGTGCCAGAGGCGGCGGGGCGCATGGCTACACCTTC
TRBV2,TRBD1,TRBJ1-1,.,CASRLDRVNTEAFF,TGTGCCAGCAGGCTAGACAGGGTGAACACTGAAGCTTTCTTT
TRBV6-1,TRBD2,TRBJ2-1,.,CASSESTSGPLSYNEQFF,TGTGCCAGCAGTGAATCAACTAGCGGGCCCCTCTCCTACAATGAGCAGTTCTTC
TRBV7-8,TRBD1,TRBJ1-1,.,CASSLASQGITGDTEAFF,TGTGCCAGCAGCTTAGCATCACAGGGGATAACTGGGGACACTGAAGCTTTCTTT
TRBV7-9,TRBD1,TRBJ1-2,.,CASSLGGQGNGYTF,TGTGCCAGCAGCTTAGGGGGACAGGGGAATGGCTACACCTTC
TRBV6-4,TRBD1,TRBJ2-2,.,CASSTGGSTGELFF,TGTGCCAGCAGTACAGGGGGCAGCACCGGGGAGCTGTTTTTT
TRBV27,.,TRBJ1-1,once,CAGSLNPGMNTEAFF,TGTGCCGGCAGTTTAAACCCAGGGATGAACACTGAAGCTTTCTTT
TRBV4-3,.,TRBJ2-1,.,CASSQADGGQAILSSYNEQFF,TGCGCCAGCAGCCAAGCGGATGGAGGGCAGGCAATATTAAGCTCCTACAATGAGCAGTTCTTC
TRBV11-2,TRBD1,TRBJ1-1,.,CADGQGITEAFF,TGTGCCGACGGACAGGGGATCACTGAAGCTTTCTTT
TRBV5-1,.,TRBJ1-1,.,CASSLFPDSVVTEAFF,TGCGCCAGCAGCTTGTTCCCGGACAGCGTGGTCACTGAAGCTTTCTTT
TRBV5-6,.,TRBJ2-2,.,CASSLVTGITGELFF,TGTGCCAGCAGCTTGGTTACGGGTATCACCGGGGAGCTGTTTTTT
TRBV5-4,TRBD1,TRBJ1-2,.,CASSAYRDRFNYGYTF,TGTGCCAGCAGCGCATACCGGGACAGATTTAACTATGGCTACACCTTC
TRBV4-2,TRBD2,TRBJ2-1,few,CASSHPTSGASYNEQFF,TGTGCCAGCAGCCACCCCACTAGCGGGGCCTCATACAATGAGCAGTTCTTC
TRBV14,.,TRBJ1-3,.,CASSQRVQITGGNTIYF,TGTGCCAGCAGCCAGAGGGTCCAAATCACTGGGGGAAACACCATATATTTT
TRBV5-5,TRBD1,TRBJ1-4,.,CASSQVGFTGGNEKLFF,TGTGCCAGCAGCCAGGTCGGTTTTACAGGGGGCAATGAAAAACTGTTTTTT
TRBV9,TRBD1,TRBJ2-2,.,CASSPGGQGRNGELFF,TGTGCCAGCTCCCCCGGGGGACAGGGGAGGAACGGGGAGCTGTTTTTT
TRBV5-4,TRBD2,TRBJ2-7,.,CASSLTSGTDYEQYF,TGTGCCAGCAGCTTGACTAGCGGGACAGACTACGAGCAGTACTTC
TRBV7-3,.,TRBJ2-1,.,CASSLAVRGSTYNEQFF,TGTGCCAGCAGCCTAGCAGTCCGGGGGAGCACCTACAATGAGCAGTTCTTC
TRBV5-6,.,TRBJ1-3,once,CASSFPGNSGNTIYF,TGTGCCAGCAGCTTCCCCGGGAACTCTGGAAACACCATATATTTT
TRBV4-1,TRBD1,TRBJ1-4,.,CASSQTWDRGHEKLFF,TGCGCCAGCAGCCAAACCTGGGACAGGGGCCATGAAAAACTGTTTTTT
TRBV7-3,TRBD1,TRBJ2-7,.,CASSYPRGQSYEQYF,TGTGCCAGCAGTTATCCCCGGGGACAGTCCTACGAGCAGTACTTC
TRBV27,.,TRBJ2-7,once,CASSLSSGQAYEQYF,TGTGCCAGCAGTTTATCGTCGGGACAAGCCTACGAGCAGTACTTC
TRBV7-2,TRBD2,TRBJ2-3,.,CASSLATSGASRTDTQYF,TGTGCCAGCAGCTTAGCAACTAGCGGGGCTTCTCGCACAGATACGCAGTATTTT
TRBV7-3,TRBD2,TRBJ2-7,.,CASSSPLSRRGDSYEQYF,TGTGCCAGCAGCTCGCCCCTAAGTAGACGGGGGGACTCCTACGAGCAGTACTTC